This paragraph covers one T cell receptor beta chain sequence. Its antigen is not known. CDR3 length: 13 residues. Germline lookup yields CDR1 SGHVS and CDR2 FQNEAQ. The data are from a study of T cells expressing NK-cell markers. Overall study context: Sorted T-cell subsets CD3+CD56+NKG2C+, CD3+CD56+NKG2C- and CD3+CD56-NKG2C+ were TCR beta-sequenced. HCMV serostatus: seven of eight sequenced donors positive, one negative.

For each CDR3 protein, TCRdb gives one entry from its re-call of the 5' RACE reads, without DNA. Its table lists about 400,000 distinct CDR3 sequences. Study-level points and caveats: Each of six donors carried dominant NKG2C+ clonotypes accounting for about 1.0-8% of CD8+ T cells. These clonotypes additionally ranked first within the CD3+CD56-NKG2C+ fraction of a few donors.

The TCR originated in a woman aged 50 to 65 in good health. The chain carries TRBV7-8 and TRBJ1-1. The sample taken for sequencing was blood T cells: a sorted CD56 or NKG2C T cell subset, CD4+ or CD8+ T cells, or bulk PBMC T cells (not recorded which). The CDR3 here is CASSLVLNTEAFF.